This passage covers 5 T cell receptor beta chains from one sample sequenced in a study of blood T cell repertoires in COVID-19. Here immunoSEQ multiplex PCR was the method, and the copy in TCRdb shows in-frame clones only, minus some. The table has roughly 250,000 clones, about nine tenths seen once. Sequenced sample: PBMCs or T cells enriched from blood (not recorded which). These receptors came from a woman aged 40 to 49 with acute COVID-19.

This clone has just a few counts. The gene calls are TRBV6-5 and TRBJ1-5; 8 positions agree with TRBD1. The J segment lost 6 bases and the V segment lost 5 bases, leaving 3 bases of the junction unmatched. Germline CDR1 and CDR2: MNHEY and SVGAGI. The CDR3 length is 13 residues. CDR3 residues: CASSTGGGQPQHF. CDR3 coding DNA: TGTGCCAGCAGTACAGGGGGAGGTCAGCCCCAGCATTTT.

This clone has just one count. The rearrangement joins TRBV28 to TRBJ2-1, with TRBD1 identical over 10 bases. The CDR3 totals 15 residues. Per germline, CDR1 MDHEN and CDR2 SYDVKM. Trimming at V came to 5 bases and at J to 1 base, leaving 2 bases not matched to a gene. The CDR3 DNA reads TGTGCCAGCAGTAAGGGACAGGGGTCCTACAATGAGCAGTTCTTC. Its protein is CASSKGQGSYNEQFF.

The chain uses TRBV7-9 and TRBJ2-2, with 9 bases that match TRBD2. Per the germline V gene, CDR1 is SEHNR and CDR2 is FQNEAQ (reference sequence). The CDR3 sequence is 15 residues long. The V segment lost 0 bases and the J segment 5 bases; nucleotides outside the gene matches: 1. CDR3 residues: CASSLASGRTGELFF. As DNA, the CDR3 is TGTGCCAGCAGCTTAGCCAGCGGGAGGACCGGGGAGCTGTTTTTT. The full variable domain, its missing parts supplied by reference TRBV7-9 and TRBJ2-2, is DTGVSQNPRHKITKRGQNVTFRCDPISEHNRLYWYRQTLGQGPEFLTYFQNEAQLEKSRLLSDRFSAERPKGSFSTLEIQRTEQGDSAMYLCASSLASGRTGELFFGEGSRLTVL.

The chain carries TRBV4-1 and TRBJ2-1; 7 nucleotides line up with TRBD2. This CDR3 has 16 residues. V lost 0 bases, J lost 3 bases, and 5 bases stayed unmatched. Germline lookup yields CDR1 MGHRA and CDR2 YSYEKL. The CDR3, as DNA: TGCGCCAGCAGCCAAGATCGTGGGAGGGGCTACAATGAGCAGTTCTTC. Amino acids: CASSQDRGRGYNEQFF.

The chain links TRBV27 to TRBJ1-5; TRBD1 agrees at 8 bases. Trimming took 5 bases from V and 6 from J; bases not matched to a gene: 9. Germline lookup yields CDR1 MNHEY and CDR2 SMNVEV (reference sequence). The CDR3 is made up of 15 amino acids. CDR3 in DNA: TGTGCCAGCAGTAGATACGGACAGGGCAGTCAGCCCCAGCATTTT. It specifies CASSRYGQGSQPQHF.